This TCR beta chain originates from a study of cytomegalovirus exposure and HLA in healthy donors (dated 2017 in TCRdb). Turning to the overall study: In an earlier analysis of under 600 of the donors, approximately 260 Gb of sequence data and 90 million to 120 million unique TCR beta sequences from 150 million to 200 million T cells were reported. An early release covering approximately 600 HLA-typed donors comprised roughly 300 gigabases of sequencing data and around 80 million unique TCR sequences. The genetic ancestry cluster associated with self-reported Caucasian donors included around 76% of the 350 to 500 genotyped donors. The study aimed to test whether cataloging public T cell receptors could reveal signatures of past pathogen exposure. The study profiled the T cell repertoires of hundreds of subjects by immunosequencing and related them to cytomegalovirus serostatus. Along with the approximately 600-subject first cohort, a separate validation cohort of over 90 different subjects was used. To predict cytomegalovirus infection status, the study combined high-throughput TCR immunosequencing, statistical association of individual TCRs with disease status, and machine learning. In a later analysis, previously published TCR beta repertoires from 670 or so donors were re-analyzed and high-resolution HLA genotyping was added so that TCR occurrence patterns could be studied. Rather than using new phenotypic data, the later analysis identified candidate immune exposures from TCR beta sequences and from how often those sequences occurred across donors. In an earlier analysis of around 540 of the donors, high-throughput TCR beta sequencing was used to judge whether each TCR beta V gene segment behaved as functional or pseudogenic. Donor age, sex, ethnicity and CMV serostatus were collected together with the repertoire data. A later genetic analysis took genome-wide SNP genotypes for about 65% of the roughly 670 donors and used that subset as a discovery cohort. Every repertoire in the discovery cohort had been generated on one and the same sequencing platform. HLA typing covered class I and class II loci at four-digit resolution. The number of typed donors differed by locus: about 629-640 for A, B, C, DRB1 and DQB1; approximately 520 for DQA1; 606 for DPA1; and 400 to 480 for DPB1. Because of strong linkage in the cohort, 4 to 6 DR-DQ haplotypes were treated as single units for association and clustering. Among about 360 genotyped donors of the cohort, an average of around 240,000 unique TCR beta nucleotide sequences were sequenced per donor, around 20% of them non-productive.

In total, approximately 700 healthy bone marrow donors made up the cohort. Cohort members were all nominally healthy when sampled, although unrecorded immune exposures were likely present. The donor tested CMV seropositive, placing the donor among the 290 or so seropositive members of the cohort. A peripheral blood sample was provided by each donor, and peripheral blood mononuclear cells were used for TCR beta sequencing. Genomic DNA was extracted from the blood cell samples with the Qiagen DNeasy Blood Extraction Kit. Overall results and qualifications from the work: Assigning TCR associations to individual alleles was difficult when HLA alleles, especially DR and DQ, strongly co-occurred. In a later analysis, most CMV-associated TCR beta chains were found to appear HLA-restricted, with HLA associations seemingly driven largely by CMV exposure. For the cohort, immune exposure information was limited to CMV serostatus. In vitro tests confirmed that a few of the cytomegalovirus-associated TCR beta chains recognize cytomegalovirus antigens. The authors suggested that the approach could potentially be extended to other disease states and immunological phenotypes. Compared with equally common non-associated chains, HLA-associated TCR beta chains in a later analysis were more clonally expanded and had lower generation probabilities. Compared with the 666-donor mean, donors in an Asian-associated ancestry cluster had fewer N-insertions in productive TCRs, according to a later genetic analysis. Some IMGT-functional V segments, including TRBV6-2 and TRBV6-3, could not be distinguished by the 87-base-pair reads and were therefore excluded. An earlier analysis of around 600 of the donors showed that most TCR beta V segments appeared in productive rearrangements either about 87% or about 30% of the time, which broadly matched IMGT annotations. Because some donors lacked HLA typing at each locus, the association tests relied only on the typed subset. In a later analysis, some 18,000 TCR beta sequences were associated with specific HLA alleles at a false discovery rate of 0.05. Because counts were too low, seventeen rarely observed V segments, including chromosome 9 orphons, were left out of the earlier analysis of 500 to 750 of the donors. In a later analysis, the rate of TCR association differed among HLA loci, with DRB1 alleles having the most associated TCRs and HLA-C alleles having the fewest. V-gene and J-gene trimming of TCR beta chains was associated with a missense DCLRE1C variant in a later genetic analysis, and the association was replicated in an independent cohort. In the study, around 160 TCR beta chains were listed as associated with cytomegalovirus. Several of the top co-occurrence clusters appeared to be linked to parvovirus B19, influenza, CMV and Epstein-Barr virus, according to a later analysis. A group of highly shared sequence variants was considered likely to be a technical artifact of the sequencing pipeline. Across donors, most TCR sequences were observed very rarely, whereas some public TCRs were present in many individuals. Correlated functional status among segregating V segments might be attributable to linkage disequilibrium, but an unknown experimental factor could not be ruled out. A further reported finding was that TCR beta sequences accurately predicted the HLA-A and HLA-B alleles for most subjects in the first cohort. This cohort had only TCR beta chains sequenced, and the lack of alpha or paired-chain data limited which features could be detected. Roughly uniform sequencing depth across donors was assumed in presence/absence analyses, although this assumption may not hold. The classifier was reported to diagnose cytomegalovirus status with high specificity and sensitivity in both the original and validation cohorts.

The CDR3, cysteine through phenylalanine, is 14 amino acids long. The sequence is cut down to CDR3 DNA, 42 bases in frame from base 1. CDR1 and CDR2, looked up from the germline V gene, are SGHVS and FQNEAQ. V and J lose 5 bases and 0 bases, and a span of 8 bases separates them. As concerns this clone: Its antigen is not yet known. The input lacks base qualities; no much larger clone sits a single base away.

The library was produced with the immunoSEQ multiplex PCR assay. For the multiplex PCR, a mixture combining 60 forward primers for TCR Vbeta segments and 13 reverse primers for TCR Jbeta segments was used. A multiplex PCR assay on genomic DNA amplified the CDR3 region of rearranged TCR beta genes. The Illumina HiSeq System was used to sequence the amplified TCR beta libraries as 87-base-pair reads. The authors processed their data as follows. Across the 500 to 700 repertoires, a later analysis counted about 81 million unique TCR beta chains, roughly 11 million of which were shared by at least two donors. Raw reads were error-corrected and collapsed into unique sequences with a nearest-neighbor algorithm that merged closely related sequences to remove PCR and sequencing errors. V, D and J gene segments were assigned by aligning CDR3 sequences to IMGT reference sequences. For a sequence to be retained, a match of at least six nucleotides to both a V gene segment and a J gene segment was required. A rearrangement was called productive if the CDR3 had no stop codons and remained in frame with V and J, and every other rearrangement was called non-productive. CDR3 was defined by IMGT convention, running from the second conserved V-encoded cysteine to the conserved J-encoded phenylalanine. In an earlier analysis of roughly 580 of the donors, sequences lacking an unambiguous match to a single V gene segment were excluded. In an earlier analysis of approximately 610 of the donors, V segments were called functional above 56.7% productive rearrangements and were called segregating when the between-donor standard deviation exceeded 5%. A statistical classification framework was built to diagnose cytomegalovirus status from the catalog of TCR beta chain sequences. V and J gene assignment, in a later analysis, came from comparing TCR nucleotide sequences with IMGT/GENE-DB human TR gene sequences. Using the TCRdist pipeline, a later analysis assigned CDR3 sequences along with most-parsimonious VDJ recombination scenarios. In a later analysis, every TCR beta chain was defined by the combination of its CDR3 amino acid sequence and its V-gene family, and reads without a unique V-gene family were dropped. To address suspected cross-contamination and a sequencing artifact, a later analysis removed a few hundred highly shared, low-generation-probability nucleotide sequences. In a later analysis, a clonal expansion index was calculated for each public chain from normalized within-repertoire ranks of inferred template counts. In a later analysis, generation probabilities were computed with a VDJ recombination model fitted to out-of-frame rearrangements, and the resulting probabilities were checked against IGoR. Hypergeometric tests were used in a later analysis to score TCR-TCR, TCR-HLA and TCR-CMV co-occurrence, with a repertoire-size bias correction applied to the TCR pairs. In a later analysis, false discovery rates were estimated by permuting HLA or CMV assignments 20 times. In a later analysis, co-occurring TCRs were grouped using DBSCAN, and TCRdist sequence similarity was added for clustering within HLA-allele-positive subsets. Co-occurrence clustering excluded repertoires with fewer than 30,000 or more than 120,000 public chains, plus five with anomalous nucleotide sharing. TCRdb mirrors the immuneACCESS table, restricted to in-frame sequences. Some clones are absent from its copies; in checked studies, under half trace to an unresolved V gene, and the reason for the others is unknown. That table supplies the V and J calls and clone size; D and trimming were determined from the DNA. The sample records about 150,000 clones, more than 65% of which are singletons. About 5.2% of the sample comes from the top ten.

The receptor was derived from a man in his thirties or forties in good health and CMV-seropositive. Sample: PBMCs. This chain joins TRBV7-8 to TRBJ1-5; the D segment could be TRBD1, given 5 matching bases. The bases are TGTGCCAGCAGCCAGGGCTTTAGCAATCAGCCCCAGCATTTT. This yields the protein CASSQGFSNQPQHF. The CDR3, completed at both ends by the reference TRBV7-8 and TRBJ1-5 genes, gives the full variable domain GAGVSQSPRYKVAKRGQDVALRCDPISGHVSLFWYQQALGQGPEFLTYFQNEAQLDKSGLPSDRFFAERPEGSVSTLKIQRTQQEDSAVYLCASSQGFSNQPQHFGDGTRLSIL.